These 13 T cell receptor beta chains came from one sample sequenced in a study of shared clonotypes between healthy human individuals. TCRdb keeps only in-frame clones here, not all; method: immunoSEQ multiplex PCR. This table has about 960,000 clones, around three quarters appearing once. Input material: memory CD4+ T cells sorted from blood. The subset: CD45RA-negative fraction. The receptors come from a man aged 18-30 years in good health.

This chain connects TRBV7-9 to TRBJ1-5, with D uncertain. Looked up from germline, CDR1 is SEHNR and CDR2 is FQNEAQ (reference sequence). The germline V and J ends were trimmed by 3 bases and 5 bases, with 8 bases remaining between them. The CDR3 is 13 amino acids. CDR3 coding DNA: TGTGCCAGCAGCTTGGCCTCTTATCAGCCCCAGCATTTT. It translates to CASSLASYQPQHF.

The chain is built from TRBV6-5 and TRBJ2-2, with D tentatively TRBD1 (5 bases). V lost 6 bases, J lost 3 bases, and 14 bases lay in between. The germline gives CDR1 MNHEY, CDR2 SVGAGI. This CDR3 contains 15 residues. CDR3 region: CASRVGAGYTGELFF. The CDR3 DNA reads as TGTGCCAGCAGAGTAGGGGCAGGGTACACCGGGGAGCTGTTTTTT.

The chain is built from TRBV5-4 and TRBJ2-7; 11 nucleotides agree with TRBD1. CDR3 length: 16 amino acids. V shed 4 bases, J shed 3 bases, and the junction held 9 bases outside the gene matches. From germline, CDR1 is SGHNT and CDR2 YYREEE (reference sequence). CDR3 DNA: TGTGCCAGCAGCCTACCTACCGGGACAGGGGGCTACGAGCAGTACTTC. Encoded protein: CASSLPTGTGGYEQYF.

J is TRBJ1-5 and V is TRBV6-6; 7 nucleotides agree with TRBD1. V gave up 6 bases and J gave up 2 bases; unmatched junction bases: 4. The V gene's germline CDR1 is MNHNY and CDR2 SVGAGI (reference sequence). This CDR3 is 14 amino acids long. CDR3 in DNA: TGTGCCAGCAGCGGTGGACAGGGCAATCAGCCCCAGCATTTT. This sequence encodes CASSGGQGNQPQHF.

CDR3 amino acids: CASTLSGTGSGANVLTF. The CDR3 region has the DNA TGTGCCAGCACACTTTCCGGGACGGGCTCTGGGGCCAACGTCCTGACTTTC. This rearrangement joins TRBV7-2 to TRBJ2-6; either TRBD1 or TRBD2 may fit D (5 bases each). The germline CDR1 and CDR2 sequences are SGHTA and FQGNSA. V was shortened by 7 bases and J by 0 bases, with 16 bases between the two germline ends. This CDR3 region has 17 residues.

The chain combines TRBV11-2 with TRBJ2-1; the match to TRBD2 covers 9 bases. The junction had 13 bases not matched to a gene; V was cut back by 4 bases and J by 9 bases. The CDR3 covers 16 residues. The V gene's germline CDR1 is SGHAT and CDR2 FQNNGV. The CDR3 protein is CASSSYLGLASGEQFF. The DNA of the CDR3 is TGTGCCAGCAGCTCATACCTAGGACTAGCGTCAGGTGAGCAGTTCTTC.

The J gene is TRBJ1-1, the V gene TRBV18; D not resolved. The germline V gene encodes CDR1 KGHSH and CDR2 LQKENI. The CDR3 is made up of 16 amino acids. V was pared by 3 bases and J by 0 bases, with 14 bases between. The CDR3 nucleotides are TGTGCCAGCTCACCCACTTCCTTGAGGGTGAACACTGAAGCTTTCTTT. Its protein is CASSPTSLRVNTEAFF.

The V call is TRBV6-1, the J call TRBJ2-1, with 10 bases lining up with TRBD2. The V and J ends lost 2 bases and 7 bases, in that order; junction bases with no gene match: 8. The germline gives CDR1 MNHNS, CDR2 SASEGT. CDR3 length equals 16 residues. CDR3 amino acids: CASSETLAGVLNEQFF. The CDR3 nucleotides read TGTGCCAGCAGTGAAACCCTAGCGGGGGTCTTAAATGAGCAGTTCTTC.

The V and J genes are TRBV18 and TRBJ2-5; 9 bases align to TRBD1. Germline V gene data show CDR1 as KGHSH and CDR2 as LQKENI. The CDR3 totals 15 residues. Trimming at V came to 3 bases and at J to 4 bases, leaving 6 bases not matched to a gene. CDR3 DNA: TGTGCCAGCTCACCCCGAAGGACAGGGGCAGAGACCCAGTACTTC. Residues: CASSPRRTGAETQYF.

On this clone: One junction end does not reproduce the germline sequence, and a read error may be involved. The rearrangement joins TRBV5-6 to TRBJ1-2; 7 bases match TRBD1. The length of the CDR3 is 13 residues. Germline assignment: CDR1 SGHDT and CDR2 YYEEEE. This CDR3 is CASSLGLEGTALF. CDR3 in DNA: TGTGCCAGCAGCTTGGGGTTGGAGGGGACAGCCCTCTTC.

This clone appeared once. The rearrangement joins TRBV11-3 to TRBJ1-1; 8 bases are a match to TRBD1. The V gene end was trimmed by 2 bases and the J gene end by 4 bases; junction bases not matched to a gene: 3. Germline CDR1 is SGHNT and CDR2 is YENEEA. CDR3 length: 14 residues. For the CDR3, the DNA is TGTGCCAGCAGCTTAACCACAGGGGGCACTGAAGCTTTCTTT. This sequence encodes CASSLTTGGTEAFF.

The genes are TRBV13 and TRBJ1-4; no clear D. This CDR3 is 15 amino acids long. Looked up from germline, CDR1 is PRHDT and CDR2 is FYEKMQ (reference sequence). V was clipped by 5 bases and J by 7 bases, with 17 bases between them. CDR3 sequence (DNA): TGTGCCAGCAGCCTGCGGTCGGACGGCTTTGAAAAACTGTTTTTT. Its translation: CASSLRSDGFEKLFF.

V is TRBV4-3 and J is TRBJ2-2; 10 nucleotides match TRBD2. V lost 0 bases, J lost 1 base, and 11 bases stayed unmatched. Germline V gene data show CDR1 as LGHNA and CDR2 as YSLEER. This CDR3 has 20 amino acids. The CDR3, as DNA: TGCGCCAGCAGCCAAGAGCTGCTAGCGGGAGTAGTAGGGAACACCGGGGAGCTGTTTTTT. It encodes CASSQELLAGVVGNTGELFF.